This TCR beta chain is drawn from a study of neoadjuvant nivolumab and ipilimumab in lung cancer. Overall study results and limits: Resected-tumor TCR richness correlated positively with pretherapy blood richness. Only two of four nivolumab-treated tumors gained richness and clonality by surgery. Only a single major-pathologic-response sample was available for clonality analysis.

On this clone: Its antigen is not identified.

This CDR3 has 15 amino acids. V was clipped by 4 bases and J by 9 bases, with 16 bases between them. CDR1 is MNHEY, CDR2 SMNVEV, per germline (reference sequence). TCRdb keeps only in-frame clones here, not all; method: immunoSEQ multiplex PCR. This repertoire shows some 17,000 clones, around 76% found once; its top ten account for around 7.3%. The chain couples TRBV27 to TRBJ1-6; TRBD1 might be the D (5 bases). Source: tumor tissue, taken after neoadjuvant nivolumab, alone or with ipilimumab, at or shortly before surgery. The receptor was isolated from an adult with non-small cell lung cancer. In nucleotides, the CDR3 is TGTGCCAGCAGTTCCACCCAGGGTGTGGGTTCACCCCTCCACTTT. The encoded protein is CASSSTQGVGSPLHF.